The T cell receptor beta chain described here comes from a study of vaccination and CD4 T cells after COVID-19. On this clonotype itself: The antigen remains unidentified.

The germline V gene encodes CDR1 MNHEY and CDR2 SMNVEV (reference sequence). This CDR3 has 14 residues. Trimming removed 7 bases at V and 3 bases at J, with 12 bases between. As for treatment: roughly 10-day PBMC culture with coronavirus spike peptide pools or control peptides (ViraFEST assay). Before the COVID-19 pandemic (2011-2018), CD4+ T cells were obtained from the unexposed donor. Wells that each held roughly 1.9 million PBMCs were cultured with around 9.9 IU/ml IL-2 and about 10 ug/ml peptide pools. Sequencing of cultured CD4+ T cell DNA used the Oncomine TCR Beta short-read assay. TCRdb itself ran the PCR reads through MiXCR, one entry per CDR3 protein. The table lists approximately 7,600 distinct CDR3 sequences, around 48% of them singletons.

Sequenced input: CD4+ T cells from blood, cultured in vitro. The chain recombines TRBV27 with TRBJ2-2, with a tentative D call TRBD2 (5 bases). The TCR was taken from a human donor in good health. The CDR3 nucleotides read TGTGCCAGCACCCGAGAGGGATACACCGGGGAGCTGTTTTTT. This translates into CASTREGYTGELFF.